The source of this TCR beta chain is a study of T cell responses to AZD1222 COVID-19 vaccine. Study context: Second-dose intervals of approximately 4 or approximately 12 weeks were pooled.

Regarding this clone: As yet, its antigen is unknown.

V lost 7 bases to trimming and J lost 2 bases; unmatched junction nucleotides: 13. CDR1 and CDR2 (germline): SQVTM, ANQGSEA. There are 16 residues in the CDR3. TCRdb's copy holds only in-frame clones and misses some; the assay was immunoSEQ multiplex PCR. Of around 84,000 clones in the sample, around 91% were seen once. Findings and caveats of the study: The reported proportion of spike-specific TCRs targeting unmutated variant regions was nearly half.

The chain links TRBV29-1 to TRBJ2-1; 8 bases fit TRBD2. This TCR came from an adult in good health. The source was peripheral blood, collected on day 0 of AZD1222 vaccination. CDR3 protein: CSAAGGAGVTYNEQFF. The CDR3 DNA follows: TGCAGCGCCGCTGGGGGAGCGGGAGTTACCTACAATGAGCAGTTCTTC.